This T cell receptor beta chain was sequenced in a study of blood T cells in healthy people across ages (dated by TCRdb to about 2015). General notes on the study: Template switching captured roughly one uniquely barcoded TCR beta cDNA molecule per two T cells in model experiments. To track age-related changes in TCR beta repertoire diversity, the study relied on deep sequencing normalized with unique cDNA molecular identifiers. Using the same blood draw, the study looked at two additional independent replicas of 1 million unique cDNA reads for two donors, one aged 18 to 30 and the other aged 80 or older. The donors were split into four age groups: young (average about 16 years), middle-aged (roughly 39), aged (more than 55) and long-lived (under 85). To avoid experimental bias, donors of different ages were randomly spread across the sequencing lanes. Results and caveats for the whole study, not just this receptor: As age increased, observed TCR beta diversity per million T cells dropped in a roughly linear way, and a significant reduction was already evident by age roughly 40. Bulk unsorted PBMC profiling prevented conclusive comparison of naive and antigen-experienced compartments. The percentage of naive T cells measured by flow cytometry correlated strongly with observed TCR beta diversity. Compared with the aged group, the long-lived group had more naive CD4+ T cells, fewer expanded clones and increased TCR diversity, suggesting age selection. Because donor CMV infection status was unknown, age-related changes in expanded clonotypes were potentially confounded. Estimates of total diversity based on one million sequenced T cells were regarded as lower bounds and as underestimates.

The donors were 40 or so Caucasian individuals from Russia, aged about 6 to 95 years, who were systemically healthy. Each donor gave ten milliliters of peripheral blood, collected into EDTA-treated Vacutainer tubes. PBMCs were isolated by Ficoll-Paque density-gradient centrifugation, with at least 6 million obtained per sample. Total RNA was extracted from PBMCs with Trizol reagent, with at least 5 micrograms obtained per sample. For every donor, flow cytometry on a PBMC aliquot measured the percentage of naive CD45RAhigh/CD27high T cells. Via the germline V gene, CDR1 is SGHRS and CDR2 YFSETQ. Spanning cysteine to phenylalanine, the CDR3 consists of 16 amino acids. The sequence is cut down to CDR3 DNA, 48 bases in frame from base 1. Library preparation was by 5' RACE. For sequencing, an Illumina HiSeq 2500 was employed. The second PCR ran for about 6 to 12 cycles and used a J-beta primer mix along with a sample-barcoded 5' primer. A template-switch 5' adaptor carrying 12 random nucleotides introduced a unique molecular identifier onto each TCR beta cDNA molecule. At least 2.5 million CDR3-containing paired-end reads were obtained from each sample. The Mint cDNA synthesis kit, primed by a TRBC-specific oligonucleotide, was used to synthesize first-strand cDNA from all RNA. Following uracil-DNA glycosylase treatment, a first 18-cycle PCR with universal primers M1SS and BC2_uni_R was performed on all cDNA. Regarding the original processing steps: Normalization of each sample was performed by random selection of 1 million high-quality reads, each carrying a distinct molecular identifier. Instead of being binned into consensus sequences, reads that shared molecular identifiers were thrown out. CDR3 identification, clonotype clustering and error correction used MiTCR with a Q25 quality threshold and the strictest error-elimination algorithm. A nonparametric unseen species model using Euler transformation provided a lower-bound estimate of total TCR beta diversity. The public reads were run again by TCRdb, first through fastp at Q25 and then through MiXCR, and only productive beta chains were kept. Each CDR3 protein gets just one entry, which takes the most common genes and DNA from the rows behind it. TCRdb, rather than the study authors, made the V and J calls. The sample table shows around 280,000 distinct CDR3 sequences, and about 25% are seen once. 25% to 35% of the sample goes to the ten largest clones.

Worth noting for this clonotype: The antigen this receptor binds is unknown. Base qualities are not recorded, but no much larger clone differs from it by a single base.

The sample consisted of blood. The rearranged segments are TRBV5-1 and TRBJ2-5, and 9 bases in between align with TRBD1. The J call could be wrong; TRBJ2-1 is a better fit for the DNA end. This TCR was sampled from a woman aged 70-85 years in good health. The sequence in DNA is TGCGCCAGCAGACTGCATACAGGGGGCGTTTTCGATGAGCAGTTCTTC. This encodes CASRLHTGGVFDEQFF.